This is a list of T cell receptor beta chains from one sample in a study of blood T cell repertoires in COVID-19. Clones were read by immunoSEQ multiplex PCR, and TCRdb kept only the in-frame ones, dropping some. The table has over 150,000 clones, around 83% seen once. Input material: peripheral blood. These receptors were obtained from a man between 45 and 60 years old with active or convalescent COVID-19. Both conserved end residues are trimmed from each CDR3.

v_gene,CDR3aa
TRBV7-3,ASSPIRASYNEQF
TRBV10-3,ATLQDSMNTEAF
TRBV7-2,ASSLSFEQY
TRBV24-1,ATSDPGGSDTGELF
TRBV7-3,ASSATGGYEQY
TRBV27,ASSLGGSGASYEQY
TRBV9,ASSVAPGRTEAF
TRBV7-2,ASSLSGTSSTYEQY
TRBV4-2,ASSQEQNTEAF
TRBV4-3,ASSPGGAEQF
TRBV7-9,ASSDIDTQY
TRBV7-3,ASSQPGQGYNEQF
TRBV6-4,ASSGTSGSGANVLT
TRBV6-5,ASIPLGGNTGELF
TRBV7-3,ASSLTGSGVNEQF
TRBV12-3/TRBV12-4,ASRSTGTWN
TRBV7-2,ASSLVPSGANSYEQY
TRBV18,ASSPPSSGGQQGQF
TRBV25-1,ASSEFLGGTYEQY
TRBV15,ATSRVPFTRGDSPLH
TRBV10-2,ASSPLERSRYGYT
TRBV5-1,ASSLGDREDTQY
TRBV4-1,ASSQDPRGLSYNEQF
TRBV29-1,SVEDSSGANVLT
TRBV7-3,ASSFSSGLINTGELF
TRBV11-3,ASSLGRQGSPLH
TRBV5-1,ASRNGTGGYYEQY
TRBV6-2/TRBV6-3,ASSYSIGGTYEQY
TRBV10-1,ASSEWDRGRERTEAF
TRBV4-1,ASSQEGTHTNQPQH
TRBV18,ASSAGDSGYT
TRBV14,ASSPRMGPQH
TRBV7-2,ASSPTGQGYGYT
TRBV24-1,ATSTGTGSGTQY
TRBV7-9,ASSGTGTGNFYGYT
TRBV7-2,ASSLGTGGNQPQH
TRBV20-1,SARAAYEQY
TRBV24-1,ATSETSGNYNEQF
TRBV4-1,ASSQANTPPYEQY
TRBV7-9,ASSPSYGGRNEKLF
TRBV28,ASNPNPGFGGNTIY
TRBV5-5,ASSFMGLAGASYNEQF
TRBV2,ASSEHRAPPEQY
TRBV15,ATSRDLGGQETQY
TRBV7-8,ASSPAGQSYEQY
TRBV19,ASSTRTSGYQETQY
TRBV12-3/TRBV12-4,ASSLGQGSF
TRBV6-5,ASSYSNSYNEQF
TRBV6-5,ASRRTGGVNYGYT
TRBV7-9,ASSLSGTGNNQPQH
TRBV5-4,ASSLAQGAHEKLF
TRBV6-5,ASSSGTGLYEQY
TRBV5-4,ASRATGNNSPLH
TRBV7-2,ASSQRIRGHTDTQY
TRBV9,ASSDPRFYNEQF
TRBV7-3,ASTSSSGRAWGEQY
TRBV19,ASGRQSSGNTIY